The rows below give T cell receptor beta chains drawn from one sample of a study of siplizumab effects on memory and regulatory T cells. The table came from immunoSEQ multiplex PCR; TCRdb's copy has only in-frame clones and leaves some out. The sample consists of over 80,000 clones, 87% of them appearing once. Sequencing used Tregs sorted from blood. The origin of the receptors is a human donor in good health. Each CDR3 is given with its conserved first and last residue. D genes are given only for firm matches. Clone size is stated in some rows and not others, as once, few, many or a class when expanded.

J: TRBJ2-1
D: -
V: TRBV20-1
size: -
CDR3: CSAEGGEQFF
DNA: TGCAGTGCTGAGGGGGGTGAGCAGTTCTTC

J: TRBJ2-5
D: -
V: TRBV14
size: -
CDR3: CASSLSRDRQETQYF
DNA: TGTGCCAGCAGCCTATCCCGAGACAGGCAAGAGACCCAGTACTTC

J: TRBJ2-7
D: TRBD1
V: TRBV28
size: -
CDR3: CASSPGDRAHEQYF
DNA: TGTGCCAGCAGTCCCGGGGACAGGGCCCACGAGCAGTACTTC

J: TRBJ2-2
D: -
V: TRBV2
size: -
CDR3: CASSKRQAGELFF
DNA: TGTGCCAGCAGTAAACGACAGGCCGGGGAGCTGTTTTTT

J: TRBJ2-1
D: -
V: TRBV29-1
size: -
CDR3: CSLNGGGALGNEQFF
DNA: TGCAGCCTTAATGGGGGGGGCGCTTTGGGCAATGAGCAGTTCTTC

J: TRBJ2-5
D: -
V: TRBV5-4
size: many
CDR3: CASSLAREETQYF
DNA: TGTGCCAGCAGCTTGGCCAGGGAAGAGACCCAGTACTTC

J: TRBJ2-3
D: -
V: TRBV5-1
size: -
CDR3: CASSFLGSPQADTQYF
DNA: TGCGCCAGCAGCTTCCTTGGTTCCCCCCAGGCAGATACGCAGTATTTT

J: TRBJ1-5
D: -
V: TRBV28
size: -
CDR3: CASSRRQLSFQPQHF
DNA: TGTGCCAGCAGCCGAAGACAGCTTTCTTTTCAGCCCCAGCATTTT

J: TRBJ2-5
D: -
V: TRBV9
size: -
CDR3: CASSVAGWPWETQYF
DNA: TGTGCCAGCAGCGTAGCGGGCTGGCCTTGGGAGACCCAGTACTTC

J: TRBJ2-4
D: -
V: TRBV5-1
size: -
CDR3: CASSFFFTVAKNIQYF
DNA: TGTGCCAGCAGCTTTTTCTTCACTGTAGCCAAAAACATTCAGTACTTC

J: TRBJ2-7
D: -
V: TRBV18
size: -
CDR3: CASSRGDGYEQYF
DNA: TGTGCCAGCTCACGAGGAGATGGCTACGAGCAGTACTTC

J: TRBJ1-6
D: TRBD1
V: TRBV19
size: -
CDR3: CASNRDRRLNSPLHF
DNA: TGTGCCAGTAACCGGGACAGAAGGCTTAATTCACCCCTCCACTTT

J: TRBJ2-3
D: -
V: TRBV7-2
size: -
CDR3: CASSPRGDTQYF
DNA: TGTGCCAGCAGCCCAAGGGGAGATACGCAGTATTTT

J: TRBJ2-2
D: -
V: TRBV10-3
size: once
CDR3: CAIRANFLTGELFF
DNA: TGTGCCATCAGGGCGAACTTCCTCACCGGGGAGCTGTTTTTT

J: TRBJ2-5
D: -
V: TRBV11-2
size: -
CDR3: CASSLRTVVEELKTQYF
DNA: TGTGCCAGCAGCTTAAGAACCGTTGTTGAGGAGTTAAAGACCCAGTACTTC

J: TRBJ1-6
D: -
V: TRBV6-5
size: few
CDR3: CASGGEGRSPLHF
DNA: TGTGCCAGTGGGGGTGAGGGACGGTCACCCCTCCACTTT

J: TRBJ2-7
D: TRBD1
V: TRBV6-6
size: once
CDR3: CASSTRTGNSYEQYF
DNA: TGTGCCAGCAGTACGAGGACAGGGAATAGCTACGAGCAGTACTTC

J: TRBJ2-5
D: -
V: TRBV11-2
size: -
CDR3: CASSLGLNGVQETQYF
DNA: TGTGCCAGCAGCTTAGGTCTGAACGGGGTCCAAGAGACCCAGTACTTC

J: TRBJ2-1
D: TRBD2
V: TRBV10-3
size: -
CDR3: CAISESTGTSGYNEQFF
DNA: TGTGCCATCAGTGAGTCGACCGGGACTAGCGGGTACAATGAGCAGTTCTTC

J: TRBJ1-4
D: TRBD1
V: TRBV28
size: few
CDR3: CASRAGGEKLFF
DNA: TGTGCCAGCAGGGCAGGGGGTGAAAAACTGTTTTTT

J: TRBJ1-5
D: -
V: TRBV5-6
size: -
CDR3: CASSLLGPNQPQHF
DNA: TGTGCCAGCAGCCTTCTGGGTCCTAATCAGCCCCAGCATTTT

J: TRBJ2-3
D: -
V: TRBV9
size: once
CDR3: CASSYLSGSTDTQYF
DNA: TGTGCCAGCAGTTATCTCTCGGGTAGCACAGATACGCAGTATTTT